Sequencing of this T cell receptor beta chain was carried out in a study of radiation and T cells in renal cell carcinoma. Study details: Nephrectomy followed 15 Gy stereotactic body radiation by 4 weeks. Findings and caveats of the study: In blood, top tumor clones expanded by 2 weeks, shrinking by 4. Pretreatment tumor biopsies were lacking, so baseline clonotypes are unknown.

About this clone: The target antigen is unknown.

Germline CDR1 SGHVS, CDR2 FQNEAQ. V was cut by 1 base and J by 2 bases, with 15 bases left in between. The CDR3 runs 16 residues. Time point meaning: blood 2 weeks post-SBRT. Treatment: 15 Gy SBRT to primary tumor, nephrectomy 4 weeks later. Blood was sampled at baseline, 2 weeks and 4 weeks after SBRT. Data came from immunoSEQ multiplex PCR; TCRdb stores just in-frame clones and leaves some out. The repertoire holds 60,000 to 65,000 clones, with roughly 79% as singletons. The receptor's source is a man aged 55 to 70 with renal cell carcinoma. Material: blood, obtained from a patient whose treatment included radiotherapy and nephrectomy. The rearrangement links TRBV7-8 to TRBJ2-7; D might be TRBD1 or TRBD2, each matching 6 bases. The CDR3 spells CASSLGGASQAYEQYF. Here the CDR3 DNA reads TGTGCCAGCAGCTTAGGGGGGGCCTCCCAGGCCTACGAGCAGTACTTC.